This T cell receptor (beta chain) was captured in a study of blood T cell repertoires in COVID-19. The germline V and J ends were trimmed by 5 bases and 4 bases, with 12 bases remaining between them. Germline V CDR1 and CDR2: MNHEY, SMNVEV (reference sequence). The CDR3 runs to 14 residues. The authors' processing: Nucleated cell counts were estimated from reference gene primer amplification. The data were produced by immunoSEQ multiplex PCR, yet TCRdb's version contains in-frame clones alone and is incomplete. The DNA gave D and trimming, while V, J and clone size come from that table. The repertoire consists of about 300,000 clones, with over 80% occurring once and the leading ten covering roughly 1.6%.

Input material: peripheral blood. This TCR was sampled from a woman aged 40-49 years who had recovered from COVID-19. The chain joins TRBV27 to TRBJ2-1, with D maybe TRBD1 (6 bases). The CDR3: CASSPSGTYNEQFF. The CDR3 nucleotides read TGTGCCAGCAGTCCATCCGGGACATACAATGAGCAGTTCTTC.